This T cell receptor (beta chain) was recorded in a study of CD8 T cells in Susac syndrome. Study results and caveats: The authors acknowledged that their TCR sequencing and HLA analysis involved a relatively small number of individuals.

The germline V and J ends were trimmed by 5 bases and 6 bases, with 11 bases remaining between them. Germline loops: CDR1 SGHTA, CDR2 FQGTGA. This CDR3 comprises 13 residues. Random hexamers were used to reverse transcribe the RNA input (about 0.5 to 1 ug). The immunoSEQ assay covered 54 Vbeta and 13 Jbeta segments for CDR3. MiXCR, run by TCRdb on the immunoSEQ multiplex PCR reads, gives a single entry per CDR3 protein. The table has about 210,000 distinct CDR3 sequences, 95% seen once; the top ten hold 0.08% to 0.095%. With regard to this clonotype: Its target is unknown.

Sequencing of TCR beta drew on CD8+ and CD4+ T cells from blood. Negative isolation yielded CD8+ and CD4+ T cells; FACS enriched TEMRA cells. This receptor was identified in a human donor with multiple sclerosis. The chain has TRBV7-3 and TRBJ2-1; the D gene could be TRBD1 or TRBD2 (6 bases each). Sequencing was carried out using CD4+ T cells from PBMCs. The CDR3, as DNA: TGTGCCAGCAGCGCACAGGGAGGCAATGAGCAGTTCTTC. Its protein is CASSAQGGNEQFF.